This passage covers 22 T cell receptor beta chains from one sample sequenced in a study of T cell repertoires in aging, cancer and after chemotherapy. Multiplex touch-down PCR with TRB-A/B primers amplified rearranged V-D-J TRB sequences. TCRdb re-called the multiplex PCR reads through MiXCR, storing one row per CDR3 protein. This sample has 2,000 to 2,500 distinct CDR3 sequences, with around 30% found just once. TCR beta rearrangements were amplified from peripheral blood genomic DNA. The sequencing sample was made of blood. These receptor sequences come from a human donor in good health.

The rearrangement uses TRBV5-1 and TRBJ2-6; 7 bases align to TRBD1. There are 17 residues in the CDR3. CDR1 SGHRS and CDR2 YFSETQ come from the germline V gene. V gave up 0 bases and J gave up 0 bases; unmatched junction bases: 3. The CDR3 DNA reads as TGCGCCAGCAGCTTGGGGGACAGCCCCTCTGGGGCCAACGTCCTGACTTTC. Translation gives CASSLGDSPSGANVLTF.

V and J are TRBV30 and TRBJ1-5; tentatively, D is TRBD1 (6 bases). Germline CDR1 reads GTSNPN; CDR2 reads SVGIG (reference sequence). With 1 base removed from V and 5 bases from J, the gap between germline ends came to 9 bases. CDR3 length: 13 residues. For the CDR3, the DNA is TGTGCCTGGAGTGACAGGGTTTATCAGCCCCAGCATTTT. This translates into CAWSDRVYQPQHF.

By proportion, this clonotype is medium-sized (0.01 to 0.1%). The CDR3 is CAWSVNSFGGETQYF. DNA of the CDR3: TGTGCCTGGAGTGTAAACTCGTTCGGGGGTGAGACCCAGTACTTC. The genes are TRBV30 and TRBJ2-5; perhaps TRBD2 as D (6 bases). CDR3 length: 15 amino acids. V was clipped by 0 bases and J by 5 bases, with 16 bases between them. CDR1 is GTSNPN and CDR2 is SVGIG in the germline V gene (reference sequence).

Worth noting for this clonotype: A read error may account for a junction end that differs from germline. The V call is TRBV15, the J call TRBJ1-5; TRBD1 matches 8 bases. The CDR3 consists of 17 residues. In germline, CDR1 is LNHNV, CDR2 YYDKDF (reference sequence). The CDR3 here is CATNRDYRGYSNQPQHF. The CDR3 coding sequence is TGTGCCACCAACAGAGATTACAGGGGGTATAGCAATCAGCCCCAGCATTTT.

This rearrangement joins TRBV12-3 or TRBV12-4 to TRBJ2-3; TRBD2 matches at 11 bases. This CDR3 is 16 amino acids long. V lost 9 bases to trimming and J lost 2 bases; unmatched junction nucleotides: 10. In DNA form, the CDR3 reads TGTGCCAGAAGGCCCGGGACTAGCGGAATCACAGATACGCAGTATTTT. Translated: CARRPGTSGITDTQYF.

Notes on this clonotype: A much larger clone is a single base away; this may be a read error. The rearrangement links TRBV15 to TRBJ2-3; a weak D match, TRBD1 (5 bases). The CDR3 loop spans 14 amino acids. Germline lookup yields CDR1 LNHNV and CDR2 YYDKDF (reference sequence). The germline V and J ends were trimmed by 4 bases and 2 bases, with 10 bases remaining between them. The CDR3 DNA sequence: TGTGCCACCAGCACCCAGGGCCCCACAGATACGCAGTATTTT. Translating it yields CATSTQGPTDTQYF.

This clonotype was seen once. The rearrangement joins TRBV11-1 to TRBJ2-7; 7 nucleotides align to TRBD2. There are 18 residues in the CDR3. After removal of 1 base from V and 3 bases from J, the junction contained 15 bases not matched to a gene. Per germline, CDR1 SGHAT and CDR2 FQDESV (reference sequence). The CDR3 protein is CASSLGPRGLLAFYEQYF. Written as DNA, the CDR3 is TGTGCCAGCAGCTTAGGCCCCAGAGGTTTACTAGCGTTCTACGAGCAGTACTTC.

This clonotype was seen a few times. V is TRBV20-1 and J is TRBJ2-5; D may be TRBD1 (7 bases). Trimming took off 3 bases at V and 2 bases at J, with 13 bases between the two ends. The CDR3 sequence is 14 residues long. The germline V gene encodes CDR1 DFQATT and CDR2 SNEGSKA (reference sequence). The CDR3 bases are TGCAGTGCTAGTTGGCGGGGACAGCAAGAGACCCAGTACTTC. Translation gives CSASWRGQQETQYF.

The table lists this clonotype with a few counts. The chain carries TRBV6-6 and TRBJ2-3; 9 positions match TRBD1. The CDR3 runs 13 residues. From germline, CDR1 is MNHNY and CDR2 SVGAGI (reference sequence). J lost 1 base, V lost 11 bases, and 4 bases had no gene match. CDR3 loop: CAGRTGGTDTQYF. As DNA, the CDR3 is TGTGCCGGGCGGACAGGGGGCACAGATACGCAGTATTTT.

This chain connects TRBV20-1 to TRBJ2-7; 10 nucleotides align to TRBD2. The CDR3 is 15 residues long. Germline-derived CDR1 and CDR2 are DFQATT and SNEGSKA (reference sequence). Trimming removed 0 bases from V and 2 bases from J; junction bases left unmatched: 4. The CDR3: CSAREEGLAAYEQYF. The CDR3, as DNA: TGCAGTGCTAGAGAGGAAGGACTAGCGGCCTACGAGCAGTACTTC.

This chain uses TRBV12-3 or TRBV12-4 with TRBJ1-4; 10 positions match TRBD1. This CDR3 region has 14 residues. CDR3 loop: CVSSWGQGSEKLFF. CDR3 sequence (DNA): TGTGTTAGCAGTTGGGGACAGGGGAGTGAAAAACTGTTTTTT.

The J gene is TRBJ2-5, the V gene TRBV20-1; 9 positions agree with TRBD2. Per germline, CDR1 DFQATT and CDR2 SNEGSKA (reference sequence). Germline trimming cut 0 bases from V and 1 base from J; bases unmatched to any gene: 3. The CDR3 extends over 15 amino acids. The CDR3 nucleotides read TGCAGTGCTAGAGATGCTAGCGGGATCCAAGAGACCCAGTACTTC. Its translation: CSARDASGIQETQYF.

This rearrangement joins TRBV20-1 to TRBJ1-2, with TRBD1 as a possible D gene (5 bases). This CDR3 comprises 12 residues. V was pared by 6 bases and J by 0 bases, with 8 bases between. Germline assignment: CDR1 DFQATT and CDR2 SNEGSKA (reference sequence). The CDR3 nucleotides read TGCAGTGCGGACAACTCTAACTATGGCTACACCTTC. It specifies CSADNSNYGYTF.

This chain connects TRBV7-2 to TRBJ2-6, with D uncertain. Germline V gives CDR1 SGHTA, CDR2 FQGNSA. The CDR3 length is 15 residues. Trimming shortened V by 1 base and J by 1 base, and 5 bases separated the two germline ends. The CDR3 bases are TGTGCCAGCAGCTTAGTCCCGTCTGGGGCCAACGTCCTGACTTTC. It is translated as CASSLVPSGANVLTF.

The chain uses TRBV15 and TRBJ1-2; TRBD1 aligns across 10 bases. This CDR3 spans 14 amino acids. Trimming took 3 bases from V and 4 from J; bases not matched to a gene: 2. Germline assignment: CDR1 LNHNV and CDR2 YYDKDF (reference sequence). The CDR3 protein is CATSRDRGFYGYTF. In nucleotides, the CDR3 is TGTGCCACCAGCAGGGACAGGGGGTTCTATGGCTACACCTTC.

The table lists this clonotype with a few counts. V is TRBV15 and J is TRBJ2-1; weak D call: TRBD2 (6 bases). The V and J ends lost 1 base and 5 bases respectively, with 12 bases between them. CDR1 is LNHNV, CDR2 YYDKDF, per germline (reference sequence). The CDR3 length is 15 residues. The CDR3 nucleotides are TGTGCCACCAGCAGAGGGCGGGATCGCAACAATGAGCAGTTCTTC. Protein: CATSRGRDRNNEQFF.

This clonotype ranks as medium-sized. The chain recombines TRBV27 with TRBJ2-5; D might be TRBD1 (6 bases). The CDR3 consists of 14 residues. Germline values: CDR1 MNHEY, CDR2 SMNVEV (reference sequence). V was shortened by 0 bases and J by 5 bases, with 10 bases between the two germline ends. Here the CDR3 DNA reads TGTGCCAGCAGTTTATCGCCAGGGGCGGAGACCCAGTACTTC. Encoded protein: CASSLSPGAETQYF.

The rearrangement links TRBV15 to TRBJ2-4, with TRBD2 matching over 10 bases. V lost 1 base, J lost 1 base, and 13 bases stayed unmatched. This CDR3 is 20 amino acids long. CDR1 LNHNV and CDR2 YYDKDF come from the germline V gene (reference sequence). DNA of the CDR3: TGTGCCACCAGCAGAGTAGAAGGGCTAGCGGGAGTCGAGGCCAAAAACATTCAGTACTTC. It specifies CATSRVEGLAGVEAKNIQYF.

The J gene is TRBJ1-5, the V gene TRBV19; no firm D call. This CDR3 spans 12 amino acids. Germline CDR1 reads LNHDA; CDR2 reads SQIVND (reference sequence). The V end was cut by 6 bases, the J end by 9 bases, with 12 bases between. Here the CDR3 reads CASSNLSGPQHF. Here the CDR3 DNA reads TGTGCCAGTAGCAACCTCTCCGGGCCCCAGCATTTT.

The sample holds a few counts of this clonotype. The V gene is TRBV12-3 or TRBV12-4, the J gene TRBJ1-1; a weak D match, TRBD1 (5 bases). Trimming shortened V by 8 bases and J by 8 bases, and 12 bases separated the two germline ends. CDR3 length: 11 residues. The CDR3 protein is CASSRVREAFF. In DNA form, the CDR3 reads TGTGCCAGCTCCAGGGTACGCGAAGCTTTCTTT.

The sample holds a few counts of this clonotype. The chain uses TRBV12-3 or TRBV12-4 and TRBJ2-7; weak D call: TRBD2 (5 bases). V was trimmed by 2 bases and J by 7 bases, leaving 9 bases between them. This CDR3 spans 12 amino acids. The CDR3 DNA is TGTGCCAGCAGTTTATCGGGGATTGAGCAGTACTTC. Translating gives CASSLSGIEQYF.

This sequence joins TRBV15 and TRBJ2-1; 11 positions agree with TRBD2. The CDR3 loop spans 16 amino acids. The V and J ends lost 0 bases and 5 bases, in that order; junction bases with no gene match: 3. Germline V gene data show CDR1 as LNHNV and CDR2 as YYDKDF (reference sequence). CDR3 in amino acids: CATSRDIAGGHNEQFF. Here the CDR3 DNA reads TGTGCCACCAGCAGAGATATAGCGGGAGGGCACAATGAGCAGTTCTTC. Supplemented by reference TRBV15 and TRBJ2-1, the full variable domain reads DAMVIQNPRYQVTQFGKPVTLSCSQTLNHNVMYWYQQKSSQAPKLLFHYYDKDFNNEADTPDNFQSRRPNTSFCFLDIRSPGLGDTAMYLCATSRDIAGGHNEQFFGPGTRLTVL.